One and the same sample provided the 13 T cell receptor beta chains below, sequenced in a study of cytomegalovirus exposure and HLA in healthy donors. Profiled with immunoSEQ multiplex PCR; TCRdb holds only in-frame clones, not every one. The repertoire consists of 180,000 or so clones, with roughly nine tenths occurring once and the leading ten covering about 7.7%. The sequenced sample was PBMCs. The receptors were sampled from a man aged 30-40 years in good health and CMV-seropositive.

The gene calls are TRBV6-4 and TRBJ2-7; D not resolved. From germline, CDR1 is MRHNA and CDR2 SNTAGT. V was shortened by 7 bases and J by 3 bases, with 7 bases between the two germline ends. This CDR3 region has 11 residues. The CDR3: CASIRLYEQYF. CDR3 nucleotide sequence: TGTGCCAGCATCAGACTCTACGAGCAGTACTTC.

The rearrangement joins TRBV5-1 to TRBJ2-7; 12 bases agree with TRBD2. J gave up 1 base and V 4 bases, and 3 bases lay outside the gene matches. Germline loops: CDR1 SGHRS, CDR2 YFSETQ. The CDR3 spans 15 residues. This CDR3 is CASSVGLAGSYEQYF. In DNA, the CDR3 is TGCGCCAGCAGCGTGGGACTAGCGGGTTCCTACGAGCAGTACTTC.

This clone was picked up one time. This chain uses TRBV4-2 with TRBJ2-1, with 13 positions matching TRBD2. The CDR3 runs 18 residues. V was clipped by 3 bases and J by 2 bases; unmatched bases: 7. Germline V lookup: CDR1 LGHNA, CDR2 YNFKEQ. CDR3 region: CASSHHGLAGATYNEQFF. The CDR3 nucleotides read TGTGCCAGCAGCCACCACGGACTAGCGGGAGCTACCTACAATGAGCAGTTCTTC.

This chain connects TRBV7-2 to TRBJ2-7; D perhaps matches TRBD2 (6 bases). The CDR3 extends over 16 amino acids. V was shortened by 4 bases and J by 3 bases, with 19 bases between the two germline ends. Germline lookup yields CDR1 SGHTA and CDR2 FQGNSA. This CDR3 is CASSSPSGRRVYEQYF. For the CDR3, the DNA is TGTGCCAGCAGCTCCCCGTCGGGGAGGCGGGTCTACGAGCAGTACTTC.

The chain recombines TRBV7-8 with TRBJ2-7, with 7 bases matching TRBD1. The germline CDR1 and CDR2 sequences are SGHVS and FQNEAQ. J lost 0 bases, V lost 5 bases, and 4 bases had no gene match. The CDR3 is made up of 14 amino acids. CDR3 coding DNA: TGTGCCAGCAGCCTCGGGACAGCCTCCTACGAGCAGTACTTC. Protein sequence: CASSLGTASYEQYF. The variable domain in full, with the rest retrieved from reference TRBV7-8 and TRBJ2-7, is GAGVSQSPRYKVAKRGQDVALRCDPISGHVSLFWYQQALGQGPEFLTYFQNEAQLDKSGLPSDRFFAERPEGSVSTLKIQRTQQEDSAVYLCASSLGTASYEQYFGPGTRLTVT.

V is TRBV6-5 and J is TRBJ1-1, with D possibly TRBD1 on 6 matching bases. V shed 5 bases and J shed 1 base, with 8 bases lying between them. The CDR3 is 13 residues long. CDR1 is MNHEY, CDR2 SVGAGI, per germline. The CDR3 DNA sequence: TGTGCCAGCAGTACGGGACAGAACACTGAAGCTTTCTTT. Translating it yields CASSTGQNTEAFF.

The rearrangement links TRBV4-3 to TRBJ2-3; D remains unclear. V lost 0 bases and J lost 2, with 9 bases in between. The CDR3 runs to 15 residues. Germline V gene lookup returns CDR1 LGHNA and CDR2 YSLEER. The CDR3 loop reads CASSQEGSYTDTQYF. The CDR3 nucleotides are TGCGCCAGCAGCCAAGAGGGCTCCTACACAGATACGCAGTATTTT.

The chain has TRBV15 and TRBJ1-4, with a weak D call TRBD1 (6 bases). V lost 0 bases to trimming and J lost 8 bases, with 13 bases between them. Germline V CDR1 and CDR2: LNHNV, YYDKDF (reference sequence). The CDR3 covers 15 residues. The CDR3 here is CATSREKRGAEKLFF. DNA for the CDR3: TGTGCCACCAGCAGAGAAAAGAGGGGGGCCGAAAAACTGTTTTTT.

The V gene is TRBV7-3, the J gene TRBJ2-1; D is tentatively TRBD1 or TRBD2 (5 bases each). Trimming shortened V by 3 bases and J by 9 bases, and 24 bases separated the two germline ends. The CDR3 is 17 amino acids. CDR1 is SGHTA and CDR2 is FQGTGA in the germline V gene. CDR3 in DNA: TGTGCCAGCAGCTTCGGACCGATGCGGGCGAGGGGTACTGAGCAGTTCTTC. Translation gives CASSFGPMRARGTEQFF.

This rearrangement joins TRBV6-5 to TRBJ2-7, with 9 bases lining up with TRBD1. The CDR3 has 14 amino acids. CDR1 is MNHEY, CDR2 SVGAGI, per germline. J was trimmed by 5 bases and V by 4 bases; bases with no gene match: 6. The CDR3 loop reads CASSFSGTGNEQYF. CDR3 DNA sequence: TGTGCCAGCAGTTTCTCCGGGACAGGGAACGAGCAGTACTTC.

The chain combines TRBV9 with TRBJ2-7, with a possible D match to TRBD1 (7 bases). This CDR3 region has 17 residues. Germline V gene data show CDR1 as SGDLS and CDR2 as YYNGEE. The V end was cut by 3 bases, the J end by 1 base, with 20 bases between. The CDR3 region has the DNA TGTGCCAGCAGCGCAGGAGGCAGGGGGGTGGGGTCCTACGAGCAGTACTTC. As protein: CASSAGGRGVGSYEQYF.

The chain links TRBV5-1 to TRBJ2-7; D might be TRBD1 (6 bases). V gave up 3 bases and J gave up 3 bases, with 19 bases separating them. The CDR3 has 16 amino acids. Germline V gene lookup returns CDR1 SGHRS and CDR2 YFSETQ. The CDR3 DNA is TGCGCCAGCAGCTGGGTCACGGGGACATCCGTCTACGAGCAGTACTTC. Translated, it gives CASSWVTGTSVYEQYF. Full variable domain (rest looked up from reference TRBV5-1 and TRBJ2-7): KAGVTQTPRYLIKTRGQQVTLSCSPISGHRSVSWYQQTPGQGLQFLFEYFSETQRNKGNFPGRFSGRQFSNSRSEMNVSTLELGDSALYLCASSWVTGTSVYEQYFGPGTRLTVT.

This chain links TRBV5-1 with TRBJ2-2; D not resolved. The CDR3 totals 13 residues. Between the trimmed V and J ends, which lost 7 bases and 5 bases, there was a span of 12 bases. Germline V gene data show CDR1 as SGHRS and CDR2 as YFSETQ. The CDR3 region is CASRKLGTGELFF. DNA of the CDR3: TGCGCCAGCCGAAAATTAGGAACCGGGGAGCTGTTTTTT. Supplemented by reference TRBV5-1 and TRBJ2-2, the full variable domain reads KAGVTQTPRYLIKTRGQQVTLSCSPISGHRSVSWYQQTPGQGLQFLFEYFSETQRNKGNFPGRFSGRQFSNSRSEMNVSTLELGDSALYLCASRKLGTGELFFGEGSRLTVL.